The 2 T cell receptor beta chains in this list originate from one sample, sequenced in a study of technical replicates of blood from a handful of donors. Repertoires were generated with immunoSEQ multiplex PCR, while TCRdb's copy carries only in-frame clones and drops some. The sample records 55,000 to 80,000 clones, roughly 98% being singletons. The source material was T cells isolated from PBMCs. Receptors originate from a human donor in good health.

V gene TRBV5-1 combines with J gene TRBJ2-1; D is undetermined. The CDR3 sequence is 12 residues long. Looked up from germline, CDR1 is SGHRS and CDR2 is YFSETQ. The V gene lost 1 base and the J gene lost 8 bases, with 7 bases spanning the gap. The CDR3 reads CASSLLEDEQFF. Here the CDR3 DNA reads TGCGCCAGCAGCTTGTTAGAGGATGAGCAGTTCTTC. The whole variable domain, remainder taken from reference TRBV5-1 and TRBJ2-1, is KAGVTQTPRYLIKTRGQQVTLSCSPISGHRSVSWYQQTPGQGLQFLFEYFSETQRNKGNFPGRFSGRQFSNSRSEMNVSTLELGDSALYLCASSLLEDEQFFGPGTRLTVL.

J is TRBJ1-2 and V is TRBV19; a weak D match, TRBD1 (5 bases). The ends were cut back, 3 bases at V and 10 bases at J, with 12 bases in the middle. Germline V lookup: CDR1 LNHDA, CDR2 SQIVND (reference sequence). The CDR3 runs 12 residues. The CDR3 sequence is CASSMGRVYYTF. The CDR3 coding sequence is TGTGCCAGTAGTATGGGCAGGGTGTACTACACCTTC.